This T cell receptor (beta chain) is drawn from a study of high-grade serous ovarian cancer treatment subgroups. Study overall: Samples averaged approximately 15,000 reads and 7,500 or so unique TCR beta rearrangements.

Study findings and constraints: Spatial context was lost because tumors were sequenced in bulk.

V gave up 2 bases and J gave up 1 base, with 5 bases separating them. Per germline, CDR1 SNHLY and CDR2 FYNNEI. CDR3 length: 13 amino acids. Using immunoSEQ multiplex PCR, the repertoire was profiled, and TCRdb retains in-frame clones only, with some absent. There are approximately 10,000 clones in the sample; 60% to 80% occur only once, and about a tenth lies in the top ten. With regard to this clone: Antigen unknown. At the DNA level, this CDR3 is encoded by other sequences in the same sample as well.

Tumor samples were taken before definitive surgery or chemotherapy. The sample consisted of tumor tissue. This chain joins TRBV2 and TRBJ1-1; D unclear. This receptor was obtained from a human donor with high-grade serous ovarian cancer. CDR3 residues: CASSELENTEAFF. CDR3 nucleotides: TGTGCCAGCAGTGAATTGGAGAACACTGAAGCTTTCTTT.